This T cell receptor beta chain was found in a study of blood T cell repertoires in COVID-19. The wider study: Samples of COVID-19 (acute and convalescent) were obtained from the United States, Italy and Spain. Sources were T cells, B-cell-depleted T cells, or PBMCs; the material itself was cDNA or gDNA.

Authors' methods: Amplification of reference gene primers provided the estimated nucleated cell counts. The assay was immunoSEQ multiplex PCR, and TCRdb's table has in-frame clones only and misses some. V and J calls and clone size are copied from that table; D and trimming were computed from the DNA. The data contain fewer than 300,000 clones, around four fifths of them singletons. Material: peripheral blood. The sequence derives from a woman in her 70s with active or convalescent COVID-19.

As DNA, the CDR3 is TGTGCCAGCTCTCAAGGGACGGGGGCCTACGAGCAGTACTTC. Amino acid sequence: CASSQGTGAYEQYF. The chain carries TRBV18 and TRBJ2-7, with a tentative D call TRBD2 (6 bases). The germline V gene encodes CDR1 KGHSH and CDR2 LQKENI. Trimming took 6 bases from V and 2 from J, leaving 14 bases between them. CDR3 length: 14 amino acids.